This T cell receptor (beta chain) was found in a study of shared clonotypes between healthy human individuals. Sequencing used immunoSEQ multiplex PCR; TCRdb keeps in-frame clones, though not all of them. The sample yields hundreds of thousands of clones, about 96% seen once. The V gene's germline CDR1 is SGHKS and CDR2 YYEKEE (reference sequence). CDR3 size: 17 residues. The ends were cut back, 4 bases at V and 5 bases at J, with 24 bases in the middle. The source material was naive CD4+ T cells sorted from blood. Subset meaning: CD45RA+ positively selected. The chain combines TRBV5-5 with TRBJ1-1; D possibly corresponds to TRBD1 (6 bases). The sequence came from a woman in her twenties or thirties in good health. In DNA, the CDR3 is TGTGCCAGCAGCCCAGGGACAATAACGACGCGGGGGACTGAAGCTTTCTTT. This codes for CASSPGTITTRGTEAFF.